The 24 T cell receptor beta chains below were found in one sample sequenced in a study of shared T cell receptors in the human thymus. Only in-frame clones appear in the TCRdb table, and some are missing; sequencing was by immunoSEQ multiplex PCR. The table has hundreds of thousands of clones, 88% seen once. A further study also used this sample, focusing on human thymus T cells.

Sequenced input: thymocytes. Source of these receptors: a boy under two years old with a congenital heart defect.

This clone was detected a few times. This chain uses TRBV19 with TRBJ1-1; the D gene is possibly TRBD1 (5 bases). Per the germline V gene, CDR1 is LNHDA and CDR2 is SQIVND (reference sequence). V was cut by 2 bases and J by 6 bases, with 13 bases left in between. CDR3 length equals 14 residues. The CDR3 nucleotides read TGTGCCAGTAGTATAAGATCCAGGGTGGCTGAAGCTTTCTTT. This encodes CASSIRSRVAEAFF.

V is TRBV30 and J is TRBJ1-5, with D unresolved. Per the germline V gene, CDR1 is GTSNPN and CDR2 is SVGIG (reference sequence). The V and J ends lost 2 bases and 4 bases respectively, with 6 bases between them. The CDR3 runs 12 residues. The CDR3 nucleotides read TGTGCCTGGAGTTGCAGGAATCAGCCCCAGCATTTT. It encodes CAWSCRNQPQHF.

The chain combines TRBV28 with TRBJ2-7, with 7 bases fitting TRBD2. Looked up from germline, CDR1 is MDHEN and CDR2 is SYDVKM. V gave up 5 bases and J gave up 4 bases; unmatched junction bases: 8. This CDR3 is 14 amino acids long. CDR3 loop: CASSPTSPVYEQYF. CDR3 nucleotides: TGTGCCAGCAGTCCGACTAGCCCCGTGTACGAGCAGTACTTC.

CDR3: CASSSHRVTSGIETQYF. The CDR3 coding sequence is TGTGCCAGCAGCTCGCACAGGGTGACTAGCGGGATAGAGACCCAGTACTTC. The rearrangement uses TRBV9 and TRBJ2-5; 11 bases line up with TRBD2. The trim removed 4 bases at V and 4 bases at J, leaving 12 bases unmatched. CDR3 size: 17 residues. Germline-derived CDR1 and CDR2 are SGDLS and YYNGEE.

The CDR3 loop is CASSGSNRGGDLNTEAFF. In nucleotides, the CDR3 is TGTGCCAGCAGTGGATCAAATCGGGGTGGCGACTTGAACACTGAAGCTTTCTTT. This rearrangement joins TRBV25-1 to TRBJ1-1; no firm D call. Looked up from germline, CDR1 is MGHDK and CDR2 is SYGVNS. CDR3 length equals 18 residues. Trimming shortened V by 4 bases and J by 0 bases, and 21 bases separated the two germline ends.

The chain carries TRBV11-2 and TRBJ1-3; D is possibly TRBD1 (6 bases). Looked up from germline, CDR1 is SGHAT and CDR2 is FQNNGV. The V gene lost 1 base and the J gene lost 2 bases, with 9 bases spanning the gap. The CDR3 is 15 residues long. The CDR3 loop reads CASSLGGHAGNTIYF. CDR3 DNA sequence: TGTGCCAGCAGCTTAGGGGGACACGCTGGAAACACCATATATTTT.

The chain has TRBV6-5 and TRBJ2-3; TRBD2 agrees at 10 bases. Germline lookup yields CDR1 MNHEY and CDR2 SVGAGI. The ends lost 4 bases at V and 2 bases at J; junction bases unmatched: 6. The CDR3 loop spans 16 amino acids. CDR3: CASSCGLAVSTDTQYF. In DNA, the CDR3 is TGTGCCAGCAGTTGCGGACTAGCGGTCTCCACAGATACGCAGTATTTT.

The CDR3 is CASRRERAGETQYF. The CDR3 DNA follows: TGTGCCAGCAGACGTGAGAGGGCCGGGGAGACCCAGTACTTC. The V and J genes are TRBV5-6 and TRBJ2-5; a possible D gene is TRBD2 (5 bases). Trimming removed 5 bases from V and 5 bases from J, with 16 bases in between. Germline lookup yields CDR1 SGHDT and CDR2 YYEEEE. The CDR3 runs to 14 residues.

The chain combines TRBV27 with TRBJ2-7; TRBD2 matches 9 bases. This CDR3 has 16 residues. Germline CDR1 reads MNHEY; CDR2 reads SMNVEV (reference sequence). With 5 bases clipped from V and 5 bases from J, the junction kept 13 bases outside the gene matches. For the CDR3, the DNA is TGTGCCAGCAGTCCCATGGGTAGCGGGAGAGTCCACGAGCAGTACTTC. This translates into CASSPMGSGRVHEQYF.

The chain joins TRBV4-1 to TRBJ2-7, with 7 bases lining up with TRBD1. The germline gives CDR1 MGHRA, CDR2 YSYEKL. V gave up 3 bases and J gave up 7 bases; unmatched junction bases: 18. The CDR3 sequence is 17 residues long. The CDR3: CASSQSPSSRTGGEQYF. In DNA, the CDR3 is TGCGCCAGCAGCCAGTCGCCCTCCTCCAGGACAGGTGGGGAGCAGTACTTC.

This clone came up once. The chain has TRBV7-2 and TRBJ2-1; 7 bases agree with TRBD1. The CDR3 consists of 15 residues. Losses at the gene ends were 5 bases for V and 6 bases for J; bases not matched to a gene: 10. The germline CDR1 and CDR2 sequences are SGHTA and FQGNSA. DNA for the CDR3: TGTGCCAGCAGCCCTAAACGACAGGGAGTCAATGAGCAGTTCTTC. It yields the protein CASSPKRQGVNEQFF.

V and J are TRBV27 and TRBJ2-4; 11 nucleotides line up with TRBD2. Germline V gene lookup returns CDR1 MNHEY and CDR2 SMNVEV (reference sequence). Trimming took 6 bases from V and 0 from J; bases not matched to a gene: 13. The CDR3 runs 19 residues. In DNA form, the CDR3 reads TGTGCCAGCAGCACTAGCGGGAGAGAGGCCCGCCTAGCCAAAAACATTCAGTACTTC. Amino acid sequence: CASSTSGREARLAKNIQYF.

The chain employs TRBV27 and TRBJ2-1; the match to TRBD2 covers 11 bases. The CDR3 is 17 residues long. After removal of 4 bases from V and 4 bases from J, the junction contained 9 bases not matched to a gene. Per germline, CDR1 MNHEY and CDR2 SMNVEV (reference sequence). CDR3: CASSYISGLAVYNEQFF. The CDR3 region has the DNA TGTGCCAGCAGTTACATCTCGGGACTAGCGGTTTACAATGAGCAGTTCTTC.

The gene calls are TRBV28 and TRBJ2-3, with D possibly TRBD2 on 6 matching bases. The V end was cut by 6 bases, the J end by 0 bases, with 10 bases between. This CDR3 is built from 14 residues. Germline lookup yields CDR1 MDHEN and CDR2 SYDVKM. CDR3 in amino acids: CASSSSASTDTQYF. CDR3 coding DNA: TGTGCCAGCAGCTCTAGCGCGAGCACAGATACGCAGTATTTT.

The chain recombines TRBV5-4 with TRBJ1-2; 7 bases fit TRBD1. CDR3 size: 16 residues. Germline CDR1 SGHNT, CDR2 YYREEE (reference sequence). The V segment lost 0 bases and the J segment 7 bases; nucleotides outside the gene matches: 12. CDR3 bases: TGTGCCAGCAGCTTGGGAGGGGGCGTGGGGCTGGTTGGCTACACCTTC. Translating gives CASSLGGGVGLVGYTF.

The rearrangement links TRBV15 to TRBJ2-4, with D perhaps matching TRBD2 (5 bases). The V end lost 0 bases, the J end lost 1 base, and 10 bases lay between the germline ends. This CDR3 spans 16 amino acids. Germline V lookup: CDR1 LNHNV, CDR2 YYDKDF (reference sequence). The CDR3 here is CATSREGERAKNIQYF. The CDR3 nucleotides are TGTGCCACCAGCAGAGAGGGAGAAAGGGCCAAAAACATTCAGTACTTC.

The chain links TRBV9 to TRBJ1-3; no reliable D call. The CDR3 extends over 16 amino acids. The germline V gene encodes CDR1 SGDLS and CDR2 YYNGEE. The germline V and J ends were trimmed by 3 bases and 0 bases, with 13 bases remaining between them. The DNA for the CDR3 is TGTGCCAGCAGCGCGAATAAGCCGGTCTCTGGAAACACCATATATTTT. It is translated as CASSANKPVSGNTIYF.

The gene calls are TRBV15 and TRBJ2-1; 8 positions match TRBD2. Germline CDR1 and CDR2: LNHNV and YYDKDF (reference sequence). With 0 bases clipped from V and 2 bases from J, the junction kept 6 bases outside the gene matches. There are 17 residues in the CDR3. The CDR3 protein is CATSRDRSGGPYNEQFF. In DNA form, the CDR3 reads TGTGCCACCAGCAGAGATCGCAGCGGGGGTCCCTACAATGAGCAGTTCTTC.

V and J are TRBV5-6 and TRBJ1-1; D is perhaps TRBD1 (5 bases). Looked up from germline, CDR1 is SGHDT and CDR2 is YYEEEE. Trimming shortened V by 1 base and J by 3 bases, and 16 bases separated the two germline ends. The CDR3 runs to 16 residues. The CDR3, as DNA: TGTGCCAGCAGCTTGTGGGGCACGTGGCGCGACACTGAAGCTTTCTTT. This translates into CASSLWGTWRDTEAFF.

CDR3 in DNA: TGTGCCAGCAGCTTAGTCGGGGGCACCGGGGAGCTGTTTTTT. Translation: CASSLVGGTGELFF. The gene calls are TRBV11-3 and TRBJ2-2; weak D call: TRBD2 (6 bases). Between the trimmed V and J ends, which lost 1 base and 4 bases, there was a span of 7 bases. The germline CDR1 and CDR2 sequences are SGHNT and YENEEA. The CDR3 is made up of 14 amino acids.

The CDR3 DNA follows: TGTGCCAGCAGTTTAAACCCCGCGGACAGAAAATTCTACGAGCAGTACTTC. It encodes CASSLNPADRKFYEQYF. The chain combines TRBV28 with TRBJ2-7, with TRBD1 as a possible D gene (6 bases). Germline CDR1 is MDHEN and CDR2 is SYDVKM. The CDR3 is 17 residues long. Trimming removed 2 bases from V and 3 bases from J, with 20 bases in between. Full variable domain (missing parts from reference TRBV28 and TRBJ2-7): DVKVTQSSRYLVKRTGEKVFLECVQDMDHENMFWYRQDPGLGLRLIYFSYDVKMKEKGDIPEGYSVSREKKERFSLILESASTNQTSMYLCASSLNPADRKFYEQYFGPGTRLTVT.

V is TRBV27 and J is TRBJ2-5, with D possibly TRBD2 on 6 matching bases. From germline, CDR1 is MNHEY and CDR2 SMNVEV (reference sequence). This CDR3 is 14 amino acids long. Trimming shortened V by 3 bases and J by 2 bases, and 10 bases separated the two germline ends. CDR3 DNA: TGTGCCAGCAGTTTCCGGCGGGGTCAAGAGACCCAGTACTTC. Residues: CASSFRRGQETQYF.

Worth noting for this clone: Other DNA variants within this sample encode the same CDR3. The rearrangement joins TRBV4-3 to TRBJ1-2; tentative D call: TRBD1 (5 bases). The CDR3 has 14 amino acids. V shed 0 bases and J shed 3 bases, with 8 bases lying between them. CDR1 and CDR2 from the germline V gene are LGHNA and YSLEER. CDR3 nucleotides: TGCGCCAGCAGCCAAGATGGGGGGTACTATGGCTACACCTTC. Its protein product is CASSQDGGYYGYTF.

The chain recombines TRBV5-1 with TRBJ2-3; 7 nucleotides align to TRBD2. This CDR3 is built from 15 residues. Trimming cost V 3 bases and J 0 bases; bases outside gene matches: 4. CDR1 and CDR2 (germline): SGHRS, YFSETQ. CDR3 bases: TGCGCCAGCAGCTCGGGGGGAGAAAGCACAGATACGCAGTATTTT. This sequence encodes CASSSGGESTDTQYF.